One sample yielded the 29 T cell receptor beta chains listed below, sequenced in a study of blood T cell repertoires in COVID-19. Clones were read by immunoSEQ multiplex PCR, and TCRdb kept only the in-frame ones, dropping some. The data contain 180,000 or so clones, roughly 88% of them singletons. The specimen sequenced was peripheral blood. These receptors came from a human donor with active or convalescent COVID-19. The donor label of this sample is uncertain.

The chain couples TRBV28 to TRBJ1-2; 7 bases are a match to TRBD1. The CDR3 runs to 16 residues. Germline V gives CDR1 MDHEN, CDR2 SYDVKM. The ends lost 2 bases at V and 6 bases at J; junction bases unmatched: 12. The CDR3 DNA follows: TGTGCCAGCAGTTTACAAACGACAGGGCCAACGAATGGCTACACCTTC. Its translation is CASSLQTTGPTNGYTF.

The chain couples TRBV5-1 to TRBJ1-1; weak D call: TRBD1 (6 bases). The length of the CDR3 is 13 residues. The V gene's germline CDR1 is SGHRS and CDR2 YFSETQ. Trimming stripped 3 bases from V and 3 bases from J, with 9 bases between. The CDR3 protein is CASSSGVDTEAFF. For the CDR3, the DNA is TGCGCCAGCAGCTCAGGGGTCGACACTGAAGCTTTCTTT.

This chain uses TRBV3-1 (or the pseudogene TRBV3-2) with TRBJ1-5; possibly TRBD1 for D (6 bases). The CDR3 runs 16 residues. The germline V and J ends were trimmed by 0 bases and 3 bases, with 12 bases remaining between them. Germline assignment: CDR1 LGHDT and CDR2 YNNKEL (reference sequence). The DNA of the CDR3 is TGTGCCAGCAGCCAAGATCCCCCAGGGGACAATCAGCCCCAGCATTTT. Encoded protein: CASSQDPPGDNQPQHF.

V gene TRBV6-6 combines with J gene TRBJ2-1; a weak D match, TRBD2 (10 bases). V lost 6 bases, J lost 7 bases, and 31 bases lay in between. Germline V CDR1 and CDR2: MNHNY, SVGAGI (reference sequence). The CDR3 loop spans 19 amino acids. CDR3 sequence reads: CASSYGTGSSAGGRNEQFF. The CDR3 bases are TGTGCCAGCAGCTACGGGACAGGGTCTTCAGCGGGGGGGCGGAATGAGCAGTTCTTC.

This clone was picked up many times. The V and J genes are TRBV28 and TRBJ1-2; D possibly corresponds to TRBD1 (6 bases). The germline CDR1 and CDR2 sequences are MDHEN and SYDVKM. The V end was cut by 7 bases, the J end by 4 bases, with 16 bases between. This CDR3 spans 14 amino acids. The CDR3 is CASTEGGVVYGYTF. CDR3 sequence (DNA): TGTGCCAGCACCGAAGGGGGGGTAGTCTATGGCTACACCTTC.

The rearrangement uses TRBV28 and TRBJ2-7; 8 bases match TRBD1. Trimming took 10 bases from V and 7 from J; bases not matched to a gene: 18. Looked up from germline, CDR1 is MDHEN and CDR2 is SYDVKM. CDR3 length: 15 amino acids. The CDR3 DNA is TGTGCCACCCTGTCCCCGGGACAGGTACCGTGGGAGCAGTACTTC. Translation: CATLSPGQVPWEQYF.

J is TRBJ2-2 and V is TRBV7-9, with 11 bases aligning to TRBD2. Looked up from germline, CDR1 is SEHNR and CDR2 is FQNEAQ (reference sequence). The V gene end was trimmed by 0 bases and the J gene end by 4 bases; junction bases not matched to a gene: 1. The CDR3 totals 16 residues. CDR3 protein: CASSLAGTSGTGELFF. CDR3 DNA sequence: TGTGCCAGCAGCTTAGCGGGGACTAGCGGCACCGGGGAGCTGTTTTTT. Drawing the rest from reference TRBV7-9 and TRBJ2-2, the complete variable domain is DTGVSQNPRHKITKRGQNVTFRCDPISEHNRLYWYRQTLGQGPEFLTYFQNEAQLEKSRLLSDRFSAERPKGSFSTLEIQRTEQGDSAMYLCASSLAGTSGTGELFFGEGSRLTVL.

V and J are TRBV30 and TRBJ1-6, with no clear D. Germline CDR1 GTSNPN, CDR2 SVGIG (reference sequence). The CDR3 totals 13 residues. V was cut by 3 bases and J by 3 bases, with 6 bases left in between. The CDR3 DNA is TGTGCCTGGAGCCCAGTCTATAATTCACCCCTCCACTTT. Translated, it gives CAWSPVYNSPLHF.

The chain is built from TRBV18 and TRBJ1-5, with a weak D call TRBD1 (6 bases). The CDR3 runs to 15 residues. CDR1 KGHSH and CDR2 LQKENI come from the germline V gene. V was shortened by 4 bases and J by 6 bases, with 16 bases between the two germline ends. CDR3 in DNA: TGTGCCAGCTCACAGGACAGCCCAGGCGGTCAGCCCCAGCATTTT. Amino acid sequence: CASSQDSPGGQPQHF.

This sequence joins TRBV30 and TRBJ1-6; D is unresolved. Germline-derived CDR1 and CDR2 are GTSNPN and SVGIG (reference sequence). The CDR3 totals 13 residues. Trimming removed 4 bases from V and 14 bases from J, with 18 bases in between. The CDR3 region is CAWKDHGVSALHF. The CDR3, as DNA: TGTGCCTGGAAAGACCACGGAGTGTCGGCCCTCCACTTT.

The chain combines TRBV2 with TRBJ2-6; a weak D match, TRBD1 (6 bases). The CDR3 is 16 amino acids. Trimming removed 8 bases at V and 4 bases at J, with 18 bases between. The germline V gene has CDR1 SNHLY and CDR2 FYNNEI. In DNA, the CDR3 is TGTGCCAGCCGAGAAACAGGGCTACTAGGGGCCAACGTCCTGACTTTC. The encoded protein is CASRETGLLGANVLTF.

This clone has more than one count but fewer than ten. CDR3 amino acids: CATSEPGTGENQPQHF. The CDR3 DNA reads TGTGCCACCAGTGAGCCCGGGACAGGGGAAAATCAGCCCCAGCATTTT. This chain connects TRBV24-1 to TRBJ1-5; 10 bases fit TRBD1. CDR3 length: 16 amino acids. The J segment lost 4 bases and the V segment lost 4 bases, leaving 6 bases of the junction unmatched. The germline CDR1 and CDR2 sequences are KGHDR and SFDVKD.

The chain links TRBV12-3 or TRBV12-4 to TRBJ2-5; unclear D gene. The CDR3 totals 13 residues. V was shortened by 3 bases and J by 2 bases, with 7 bases between the two germline ends. The CDR3 sequence is CASSFDTQETQYF. CDR3 bases: TGTGCCAGCAGTTTTGATACACAAGAGACCCAGTACTTC.

V and J are TRBV30 and TRBJ1-5; D is possibly TRBD1 (5 bases). Trimming removed 0 bases at V and 3 bases at J, with 15 bases between. Germline V gene lookup returns CDR1 GTSNPN and CDR2 SVGIG (reference sequence). The CDR3 contains 16 residues. CDR3 sequence: CAWSVGGAAYNQPQHF. DNA for the CDR3: TGTGCCTGGAGTGTTGGAGGGGCAGCTTACAATCAGCCCCAGCATTTT. Drawing the rest from reference TRBV30 and TRBJ1-5, the complete variable domain is SQTIHQWPATLVQPVGSPLSLECTVEGTSNPNLYWYRQAAGRGLQLLFYSVGIGQISSEVPQNLSASRPQDRQFILSSKKLLLSDSGFYLCAWSVGGAAYNQPQHFGDGTRLSIL.

The J gene is TRBJ1-5, the V gene TRBV6-5; tentative D call: TRBD1 (5 bases). CDR1 is MNHEY and CDR2 is SVGAGI in the germline V gene. The CDR3 consists of 15 residues. The V gene lost 4 bases and the J gene lost 6 bases, with 16 bases spanning the gap. In nucleotides, the CDR3 is TGTGCCAGCAGTTCACATAAGGGGCGAAGTCAGCCCCAGCATTTT. Translated, it gives CASSSHKGRSQPQHF.

This clone was observed a single time. The rearrangement links TRBV10-2 to TRBJ1-4; 9 nucleotides line up with TRBD1. From germline, CDR1 is WSHSY and CDR2 SAAADI. CDR3 size: 16 residues. Unmatched junction bases numbered 6, after V lost 3 bases and J lost 4 bases. CDR3 nucleotide sequence: TGCGCCAGCAGTGAAGGGACAGGGACACATAATGAAAAACTGTTTTTT. Amino acids: CASSEGTGTHNEKLFF.

The rearrangement uses TRBV2 and TRBJ2-1; 10 bases line up with TRBD2. Germline CDR1 SNHLY, CDR2 FYNNEI. The V and J ends lost 4 bases and 9 bases, in that order; junction bases with no gene match: 6. The CDR3 is 14 amino acids. CDR3 amino acids: CASSASGGKGEQFF. For the CDR3, the DNA is TGTGCCAGCAGTGCTAGCGGGGGTAAAGGTGAGCAGTTCTTC.

The chain employs TRBV5-6 and TRBJ1-2, with D hard to call. The germline V gene has CDR1 SGHDT and CDR2 YYEEEE. This CDR3 has 14 residues. Trimming cost V 0 bases and J 0 bases, with 6 bases left between them. CDR3 coding DNA: TGTGCCAGCAGCTTGGCGGGAGCTAACTATGGCTACACCTTC. Translated: CASSLAGANYGYTF.

The rearrangement links TRBV4-3 to TRBJ2-5, with D possibly TRBD1 on 5 matching bases. V was pared by 5 bases and J by 5 bases, with 15 bases between. The CDR3 has 14 residues. The V gene's germline CDR1 is LGHNA and CDR2 YSLEER. The CDR3 reads CASSSLAPGETQYF. The DNA of the CDR3 is TGCGCCAGCAGCTCATTAGCCCCAGGGGAGACCCAGTACTTC.

The sample holds a few counts of this clone. The chain uses TRBV5-4 and TRBJ2-7, with unresolved D. The CDR3 has 13 amino acids. The ends were cut back, 4 bases at V and 2 bases at J, with 10 bases in the middle. CDR1 SGHNT and CDR2 YYREEE come from the germline V gene (reference sequence). CDR3 DNA: TGTGCCAGCAGCCCACACCCAACCTACGAGCAGTACTTC. The encoded protein is CASSPHPTYEQYF.

The CDR3 region has the DNA TGTGCCAGCAGCCCCATCCAGCTCCGAAGTCAGGGCGGCGATCAGCCCCAGCATTTT. Its protein is CASSPIQLRSQGGDQPQHF. V is TRBV7-8 and J is TRBJ1-5; TRBD1 might be the D (5 bases). Germline-derived CDR1 and CDR2 are SGHVS and FQNEAQ. V dropped 5 bases and J dropped 5 bases, with 28 bases sitting between them. The CDR3 contains 19 residues.

The rearrangement uses TRBV27 and TRBJ1-5; 9 nucleotides align to TRBD1. J gave up 4 bases and V 5 bases, and 6 bases lay outside the gene matches. This CDR3 is built from 15 residues. CDR1 and CDR2 (germline): MNHEY, SMNVEV (reference sequence). The DNA of the CDR3 is TGTGCCAGCAGTAAGGGACAGGGAGAGAATCAGCCCCAGCATTTT. It encodes CASSKGQGENQPQHF.

The chain carries TRBV27 and TRBJ1-3; 8 bases are a match to TRBD1. The germline gives CDR1 MNHEY, CDR2 SMNVEV (reference sequence). CDR3 length: 17 amino acids. V dropped 6 bases and J dropped 0; count of bases not matched to a gene: 10. The CDR3 nucleotides are TGTGCCAGCAGGCCGCTGGGGACAGGTCCCTCTGGAAACACCATATATTTT. Amino acids: CASRPLGTGPSGNTIYF.

The rearrangement joins TRBV19 to TRBJ1-5, with D possibly matching TRBD1 (5 bases). CDR3 length: 14 amino acids. Germline CDR1 is LNHDA and CDR2 is SQIVND (reference sequence). Trimming took 8 bases from V and 5 from J, leaving 16 bases between them. CDR3 loop: CASVTLDSHQPQHF. The CDR3 DNA follows: TGTGCCAGTGTTACCCTCGACAGCCATCAGCCCCAGCATTTT. Full variable domain (rest looked up from reference TRBV19 and TRBJ1-5): DGGITQSPKYLFRKEGQNVTLSCEQNLNHDAMYWYRQDPGQGLRLIYYSQIVNDFQKGDIAEGYSVSREKKESFPLTVTSAQKNPTAFYLCASVTLDSHQPQHFGDGTRLSIL.

The chain is built from TRBV27 and TRBJ2-7; the D gene is possibly TRBD2 (6 bases). Between the trimmed V and J ends, which lost 6 bases and 4 bases, there was a span of 19 bases. CDR3 length: 15 amino acids. From germline, CDR1 is MNHEY and CDR2 SMNVEV (reference sequence). For the CDR3, the DNA is TGTGCCAGCAGACTCACGGGACTGGGGCGATACGAGCAGTACTTC. Translation gives CASRLTGLGRYEQYF.

The chain is built from TRBV7-9 and TRBJ2-1; 7 bases are a match to TRBD2. V shed 5 bases and J 5 bases; nucleotides not matched to a gene: 12. The CDR3 is 16 amino acids. Looked up from germline, CDR1 is SEHNR and CDR2 is FQNEAQ (reference sequence). CDR3 sequence (DNA): TGTGCCAGCAGCCCCGGTCGGGGGGAACCCCACAATGAGCAGTTCTTC. It is translated as CASSPGRGEPHNEQFF. The full variable domain, completed using reference TRBV7-9 and TRBJ2-1, is DTGVSQNPRHKITKRGQNVTFRCDPISEHNRLYWYRQTLGQGPEFLTYFQNEAQLEKSRLLSDRFSAERPKGSFSTLEIQRTEQGDSAMYLCASSPGRGEPHNEQFFGPGTRLTVL.

This chain connects TRBV28 to TRBJ1-2; 8 bases are a match to TRBD1. CDR1 and CDR2 (germline): MDHEN, SYDVKM. J gave up 6 bases and V 7 bases, and 7 bases lay outside the gene matches. CDR3 size: 13 residues. The CDR3, as DNA: TGTGCCAGCACAAACAGGGGGGTAAATGGCTACACCTTC. As protein: CASTNRGVNGYTF.

The chain links TRBV28 to TRBJ2-3; a weak D match, TRBD1 (6 bases). Germline CDR1 MDHEN, CDR2 SYDVKM. V was clipped by 6 bases and J by 2 bases, with 18 bases between them. The CDR3 covers 16 residues. In DNA form, the CDR3 reads TGTGCCAGCAGGTCCAACAGGGCTGGGGCCACAGATACGCAGTATTTT. Its translation: CASRSNRAGATDTQYF.

The chain links TRBV5-1 to TRBJ2-3; D perhaps matches TRBD2 (6 bases). The germline V and J ends were trimmed by 4 bases and 4 bases, with 10 bases remaining between them. CDR3 length: 13 amino acids. Germline lookup yields CDR1 SGHRS and CDR2 YFSETQ. Written as DNA, the CDR3 is TGCGCCAGCAGCAAACTAGCAGCAGATACGCAGTATTTT. Translation: CASSKLAADTQYF.